This T cell receptor (beta chain) came from a study of blood T cell repertoires in COVID-19. At the level of the study: COVID-19 samples collected from the United States, Italy and Spain covered acute and convalescent phases. PBMCs, B-cell-depleted T cells, or T cells provided the cDNA or gDNA that made up the material.

The CDR3 covers 13 residues. Trimming stripped 5 bases from V and 8 bases from J, with 15 bases between. From germline, CDR1 is MDHEN and CDR2 SYDVKM. In the source study's methods: Reference gene primers were amplified, and this amplification served to estimate nucleated cell counts. Produced via immunoSEQ multiplex PCR; TCRdb's table is partial and in-frame only. The DNA was the basis for D and trimming; V, J and clone size are from that table. The top ten hold over 2.5% of the sample, which has about 140,000 clones, 70% to 90% seen once. The rearrangement links TRBV28 to TRBJ1-2; unclear D gene. The sequenced sample consisted of peripheral blood. This TCR was sampled from a man between 45 and 60 years old with acute or convalescent COVID-19. The CDR3 DNA follows: TGTGCCAGCAGTCCCAGACTTAGAAAAGGCTACACCTTC. This codes for CASSPRLRKGYTF.